Listed below are T cell receptor beta chains from one sample, sequenced in a study of cytomegalovirus exposure and HLA in healthy donors. Method: immunoSEQ multiplex PCR; TCRdb's copy keeps in-frame clones and lacks some. Its table records around 140,000 clones. Sequenced: PBMCs. The receptors originated from a woman under 30 in good health and CMV-seronegative. Both conserved end residues are part of each CDR3. A D gene is named only where the DNA matches it firmly.

j_call: TRBJ2-1
v_call: TRBV5-8
d_call: NA
cdr3_aa: CASSLLTVLFF
cdr3_nt: TGTGCCAGCAGCTTGCTCACAGTTTTGTTCTTC

j_call: TRBJ2-7
v_call: TRBV5-5
d_call: TRBD2
cdr3_aa: CASSLVMVAGASYEQYF
cdr3_nt: TGTGCCAGCAGCTTGGTGATGGTAGCGGGGGCCTCCTACGAGCAGTACTTC

j_call: TRBJ2-7
v_call: TRBV2
d_call: TRBD1
cdr3_aa: CASKKTGTGSYEQYF
cdr3_nt: TGTGCCAGCAAGAAAACCGGGACAGGGAGTTACGAGCAGTACTTC

j_call: TRBJ2-1
v_call: TRBV6-1
d_call: TRBD1
cdr3_aa: CASSAPDRLGGNEQFF
cdr3_nt: TGTGCCAGCAGTGCCCCGGACAGGCTGGGTGGGAATGAGCAGTTCTTC

j_call: TRBJ1-3
v_call: TRBV2
d_call: NA
cdr3_aa: CASSVEGISGNTIYF
cdr3_nt: TGTGCCAGCAGTGTGGAGGGAATCTCTGGAAACACCATATATTTT

j_call: TRBJ1-2
v_call: TRBV19
d_call: NA
cdr3_aa: CASSLTGLNYGYTF
cdr3_nt: TGTGCCAGTAGTTTAACAGGGCTGAACTATGGCTACACCTTC

j_call: TRBJ2-3
v_call: TRBV6-5
d_call: NA
cdr3_aa: CASSRLGSEIDTQYF
cdr3_nt: TGTGCCAGCAGTCGACTAGGATCCGAGATTGATACGCAGTATTTT

j_call: TRBJ2-2
v_call: TRBV28
d_call: NA
cdr3_aa: CASSLGGSGTGELFF
cdr3_nt: TGTGCCAGCAGTTTAGGAGGGAGTGGCACCGGGGAGCTGTTTTTT

j_call: TRBJ1-4
v_call: TRBV30
d_call: TRBD1
cdr3_aa: CAGEGQGFRGKLFF
cdr3_nt: TGTGCCGGTGAAGGACAGGGTTTTCGGGGAAAACTGTTTTTT

j_call: TRBJ2-3
v_call: TRBV11-2
d_call: NA
cdr3_aa: CASNFRGTGATDTQYF
cdr3_nt: TGTGCCAGCAACTTCCGTGGGACTGGCGCCACAGATACGCAGTATTTT

j_call: TRBJ2-2
v_call: TRBV11-2
d_call: NA
cdr3_aa: CASSYRGTGELFF
cdr3_nt: TGTGCCAGCAGCTATAGGGGGACCGGGGAGCTGTTTTTT

j_call: TRBJ1-4
v_call: TRBV6-5
d_call: TRBD1
cdr3_aa: CASSWTGEEKLFF
cdr3_nt: TGTGCCAGCAGCTGGACAGGGGAGGAAAAACTGTTTTTT

j_call: TRBJ2-4
v_call: TRBV5-6
d_call: NA
cdr3_aa: CASSLQGGVNIQYF
cdr3_nt: TGTGCCAGCAGCTTACAGGGGGGGGTAAACATTCAGTACTTC

j_call: TRBJ2-1
v_call: TRBV6-5
d_call: NA
cdr3_aa: CASSRPGGSYNEQFF
cdr3_nt: TGTGCCAGCAGCCGACCCGGGGGATCCTACAATGAGCAGTTCTTC

j_call: TRBJ1-1
v_call: TRBV5-6
d_call: NA
cdr3_aa: CASSFGSTEAFF
cdr3_nt: TGTGCCAGCAGCTTCGGTAGCACTGAAGCTTTCTTT

j_call: TRBJ1-2
v_call: TRBV19
d_call: NA
cdr3_aa: CASAGANYGYTF
cdr3_nt: TGTGCCAGCGCGGGAGCTAACTATGGCTACACCTTC

j_call: TRBJ2-5
v_call: TRBV30
d_call: NA
cdr3_aa: CAWSAGEGETQYF
cdr3_nt: TGTGCCTGGAGCGCCGGAGAGGGAGAGACCCAGTACTTC

j_call: TRBJ2-5
v_call: TRBV30
d_call: NA
cdr3_aa: CAWWQQETQYF
cdr3_nt: TGTGCCTGGTGGCAGCAAGAGACCCAGTACTTC

j_call: TRBJ1-1
v_call: TRBV19
d_call: NA
cdr3_aa: CASSISGSMNTEAFF
cdr3_nt: TGTGCCAGTAGTATTTCAGGGTCTATGAACACTGAAGCTTTCTTT

j_call: TRBJ2-7
v_call: TRBV19
d_call: NA
cdr3_aa: CASSIVLEPSGNEQYF
cdr3_nt: TGTGCCAGTAGTATCGTTTTAGAACCAAGCGGTAACGAGCAGTACTTC

j_call: TRBJ2-3
v_call: TRBV29-1
d_call: NA
cdr3_aa: CSTLREYRADTQYF
cdr3_nt: TGCAGCACATTAAGGGAGTATCGAGCAGATACGCAGTATTTT

j_call: TRBJ2-5
v_call: TRBV28
d_call: TRBD1
cdr3_aa: CASSGWTGKETQYF
cdr3_nt: TGTGCCAGCAGTGGCTGGACAGGGAAAGAGACCCAGTACTTC

j_call: TRBJ1-2
v_call: TRBV6-5
d_call: NA
cdr3_aa: CASSYDSVYGYTF
cdr3_nt: TGTGCCAGCAGTTATGACAGCGTTTATGGCTACACCTTC

j_call: TRBJ1-2
v_call: TRBV7-3
d_call: NA
cdr3_aa: CASSPRGGAGYGYTF
cdr3_nt: TGTGCCAGCAGCCCCAGGGGAGGGGCTGGCTATGGCTACACCTTC

j_call: TRBJ1-1
v_call: TRBV4-2
d_call: NA
cdr3_aa: CASSQEAGGTEAFF
cdr3_nt: TGTGCCAGCAGCCAAGAGGCAGGTGGAACTGAAGCTTTCTTT

j_call: TRBJ2-1
v_call: TRBV19
d_call: TRBD2
cdr3_aa: CASSTKLGLAGEGEQFF
cdr3_nt: TGTGCCAGTAGTACGAAATTGGGACTAGCGGGAGAAGGCGAGCAGTTCTTC

j_call: TRBJ1-1
v_call: TRBV9
d_call: TRBD1
cdr3_aa: CASSKTGRTEAFF
cdr3_nt: TGTGCCAGCAGCAAGACAGGGCGCACTGAAGCTTTCTTT

j_call: TRBJ2-3
v_call: TRBV29-1
d_call: NA
cdr3_aa: CSVAGGNSDTQYF
cdr3_nt: TGCAGCGTGGCGGGCGGGAATTCAGATACGCAGTATTTT

j_call: TRBJ2-1
v_call: TRBV11-2
d_call: NA
cdr3_aa: CASSATQVVSHEQFF
cdr3_nt: TGTGCCAGCAGCGCGACACAGGTAGTGAGCCATGAGCAGTTCTTC

j_call: TRBJ2-2
v_call: TRBV5-1
d_call: TRBD2
cdr3_aa: CASSLGLAENTGELFF
cdr3_nt: TGCGCCAGCAGCTTAGGACTAGCCGAGAACACCGGGGAGCTGTTTTTT

j_call: TRBJ2-2
v_call: TRBV5-1
d_call: TRBD2
cdr3_aa: CASSPPGLVGVGELFF
cdr3_nt: TGCGCCAGCAGCCCGCCGGGACTAGTTGGTGTAGGGGAGCTGTTTTTT

j_call: TRBJ1-3
v_call: TRBV19
d_call: TRBD1
cdr3_aa: CASSLRPGTGPNTIYF
cdr3_nt: TGTGCCAGTAGCCTGCGGCCCGGGACAGGGCCCAACACCATATATTTT

j_call: TRBJ1-4
v_call: TRBV11-3
d_call: TRBD1
cdr3_aa: CASSLTGGLEKLFF
cdr3_nt: TGTGCCAGCAGCCTGACAGGGGGTCTTGAAAAACTGTTTTTT

j_call: TRBJ1-2
v_call: TRBV18
d_call: TRBD1
cdr3_aa: CASTLDREVAGYTF
cdr3_nt: TGTGCCAGCACTTTGGACAGGGAGGTTGCTGGCTACACCTTC

j_call: TRBJ1-5
v_call: TRBV19
d_call: NA
cdr3_aa: CASSIPSGQPQHF
cdr3_nt: TGTGCCAGTAGCATACCCTCAGGCCAGCCCCAGCATTTT

j_call: TRBJ1-1
v_call: TRBV10-1
d_call: NA
cdr3_aa: CASSESGENTEAFF
cdr3_nt: TGCGCCAGCAGTGAGTCAGGAGAGAACACTGAAGCTTTCTTT

j_call: TRBJ1-1
v_call: TRBV7-3
d_call: NA
cdr3_aa: CASSLRSGKEAFF
cdr3_nt: TGTGCCAGCAGCTTACGTTCGGGGAAGGAAGCTTTCTTT

j_call: TRBJ2-3
v_call: TRBV7-9
d_call: TRBD2
cdr3_aa: CASSTGLAETDTQYF
cdr3_nt: TGTGCCAGCAGCACCGGACTAGCGGAAACAGATACGCAGTATTTT

j_call: TRBJ2-5
v_call: TRBV7-2
d_call: TRBD1
cdr3_aa: CASSFDLLRDSQETQYF
cdr3_nt: TGTGCCAGCAGCTTTGACCTACTAAGGGACAGTCAGGAGACCCAGTACTTC

j_call: TRBJ2-7
v_call: TRBV10-3
d_call: NA
cdr3_aa: CAISESQGPLYEQYF
cdr3_nt: TGTGCCATCAGTGAGTCCCAGGGCCCCCTCTACGAGCAGTACTTC

j_call: TRBJ1-6
v_call: TRBV6-4
d_call: NA
cdr3_aa: CASSPNPGQLRSNSPLHF
cdr3_nt: TGTGCCAGCAGTCCCAACCCAGGACAGCTGAGATCTAATTCACCCCTCCACTTT

j_call: TRBJ2-3
v_call: TRBV30
d_call: TRBD2
cdr3_aa: CASTGTSGAHGTQYF
cdr3_nt: TGTGCCTCCACCGGGACTAGCGGGGCTCACGGTACGCAGTATTTT

j_call: TRBJ2-5
v_call: TRBV28
d_call: NA
cdr3_aa: CASRMGGLETQYF
cdr3_nt: TGTGCCAGCAGAATGGGGGGACTTGAGACCCAGTACTTC

j_call: TRBJ2-5
v_call: TRBV7-2
d_call: NA
cdr3_aa: CASSLAREETQYF
cdr3_nt: TGTGCCAGCAGCTTAGCCAGGGAAGAGACCCAGTACTTC

j_call: TRBJ2-5
v_call: TRBV25-1
d_call: NA
cdr3_aa: CASQTQETQYF
cdr3_nt: TGTGCCAGCCAAACACAAGAGACCCAGTACTTC

j_call: TRBJ1-1
v_call: TRBV18
d_call: NA
cdr3_aa: CASSPAGYNTEAFF
cdr3_nt: TGTGCCAGCTCACCGGCGGGGTACAACACTGAAGCTTTCTTT

j_call: TRBJ2-1
v_call: TRBV4-2
d_call: TRBD2
cdr3_aa: CASSRELISGSWHNEQFF
cdr3_nt: TGTGCCAGCAGCCGAGAACTGATTAGCGGGAGCTGGCACAATGAGCAGTTCTTC

j_call: TRBJ2-3
v_call: TRBV27
d_call: TRBD2
cdr3_aa: CASSLAGGDTQYF
cdr3_nt: TGTGCCAGCAGTTTAGCGGGAGGAGATACGCAGTATTTT

j_call: TRBJ1-1
v_call: TRBV2
d_call: TRBD1
cdr3_aa: CASSGTGRVNTEAFF
cdr3_nt: TGTGCCAGCAGTGGGACAGGGCGAGTGAACACTGAAGCTTTCTTT

j_call: TRBJ2-3
v_call: TRBV7-7
d_call: TRBD1
cdr3_aa: CASSPTGARTDTQYF
cdr3_nt: TGTGCTAGCAGCCCAACAGGGGCCCGCACAGATACGCAGTATTTT

j_call: TRBJ2-2
v_call: TRBV30
d_call: TRBD2
cdr3_aa: CAWTGTMNTGELFF
cdr3_nt: TGTGCCTGGACCGGGACTATGAACACCGGGGAGCTGTTTTTT

j_call: TRBJ1-3
v_call: TRBV23-1
d_call: NA
cdr3_aa: CASSQWSGKPGNTIYF
cdr3_nt: TGCGCCAGCAGTCAATGGTCAGGAAAACCTGGAAACACCATATATTTT

j_call: TRBJ1-1
v_call: TRBV5-1
d_call: NA
cdr3_aa: CASSLDWGDTEAFF
cdr3_nt: TGCGCCAGCAGCTTGGATTGGGGGGACACTGAAGCTTTCTTT